These 3 T cell receptor beta chains originate from one sample sequenced in a study of shared clonotypes between healthy human individuals. Sequencing used immunoSEQ multiplex PCR; TCRdb keeps in-frame clones, though not all of them. The sample has more than 2 million clones, 95% seen once; the top ten hold 0.13%. The source material was naive CD4+ T cells sorted from blood. Subset: CD45RA+ positively selected. All receptors come from a man aged 18 to 30 in good health.

The chain uses TRBV12-5 and TRBJ2-3; tentatively, D is TRBD1 (6 bases). Trimming took 6 bases from V and 3 from J, leaving 10 bases between them. The CDR3 has 13 residues. The germline V gene encodes CDR1 LGHNT and CDR2 FRNRAP. Here the CDR3 DNA reads TGTGCTAGTGGAACTGACAGGACAGATACGCAGTATTTT. Protein product: CASGTDRTDTQYF.

The chain has TRBV12-5 and TRBJ2-1; possible D gene TRBD2, 5 bases. The CDR3 extends over 13 amino acids. Between the trimmed V and J ends, which lost 10 bases and 0 bases, there was a span of 10 bases. The germline V gene encodes CDR1 LGHNT and CDR2 FRNRAP. The CDR3 here is CAIGGSSYNEQFF. In DNA form, the CDR3 reads TGTGCTATCGGTGGGAGCTCCTACAATGAGCAGTTCTTC.

The rearrangement uses TRBV30 and TRBJ2-4; 9 bases are a match to TRBD1. Germline-derived CDR1 and CDR2 are GTSNPN and SVGIG (reference sequence). Trimming cost V 3 bases and J 8 bases; bases outside gene matches: 11. CDR3 length: 15 amino acids. The CDR3 sequence is CAWRPKGRQGDIQYF. The CDR3 DNA reads TGTGCCTGGAGGCCCAAAGGGAGACAGGGGGACATTCAGTACTTC.